This entry lists 7 T cell receptor beta chains sequenced from one sample in a study of shared clonotypes between healthy human individuals. The data were produced by immunoSEQ multiplex PCR, yet TCRdb's version contains in-frame clones alone and is incomplete. The profile covers some 650,000 clones, with almost 97% appearing a single time and 0.045% to 0.06% taken by the ten largest. Sequencing used naive CD4+ T cells sorted from blood. Indicated subset: CD45RA+ positively selected. Every receptor here comes from a woman in her thirties in good health.

This clone was detected only once. The chain recombines TRBV15 with TRBJ2-7, with no clear D. The V gene lost 0 bases and the J gene lost 4 bases, with 7 bases spanning the gap. The CDR3 is made up of 13 amino acids. CDR1 and CDR2 from the germline V gene are LNHNV and YYDKDF (reference sequence). CDR3 amino acids: CATSRDPGYEQYF. The CDR3, as DNA: TGTGCCACCAGCAGAGATCCTGGTTACGAGCAGTACTTC.

Here the CDR3 DNA reads TGTGCCAGTAGTTTCCTAGCCCCACCCCTCGGTGAGCAGTTCTTC. Translated: CASSFLAPPLGEQFF. This chain joins TRBV19 and TRBJ2-1, with a weak D call TRBD2 (5 bases). The V end lost 5 bases, the J end lost 9 bases, and 20 bases lay between the germline ends. The CDR3 runs 15 residues. Germline assignment: CDR1 LNHDA and CDR2 SQIVND (reference sequence).

The J gene is TRBJ2-1, the V gene TRBV5-1; 7 bases fit TRBD1. CDR3 length equals 16 residues. The trim removed 0 bases at V and 9 bases at J, leaving 12 bases unmatched. Per germline, CDR1 SGHRS and CDR2 YFSETQ. This CDR3 is CASSLAVKGAFVEQFF. The DNA of the CDR3 is TGCGCCAGCAGCTTGGCCGTAAAGGGGGCGTTTGTTGAGCAGTTCTTC.

This chain connects TRBV28 to TRBJ2-2, with 8 bases that match TRBD2. This CDR3 spans 19 amino acids. V shed 6 bases and J 6 bases; nucleotides not matched to a gene: 21. Germline V gene sequence: CDR1 MDHEN, CDR2 SYDVKM. CDR3 amino acids: CASSLPGLGFLDSPGELFF. In DNA, the CDR3 is TGTGCCAGCAGCCTCCCGGGACTAGGGTTCCTCGATTCCCCCGGGGAGCTGTTTTTT.

This clone was seen once. The rearrangement joins TRBV5-1 to TRBJ2-5, with a weak D call TRBD2 (6 bases). Trimming removed 6 bases from V and 9 bases from J, with 21 bases in between. The CDR3 length is 14 residues. Germline values: CDR1 SGHRS, CDR2 YFSETQ. The CDR3 here is CASTHRTGEGPQYF. In nucleotides, the CDR3 is TGCGCCAGCACCCATAGGACGGGGGAAGGCCCCCAGTACTTC.

The chain combines TRBV19 with TRBJ1-2, with D possibly TRBD1 on 5 matching bases. Germline-derived CDR1 and CDR2 are LNHDA and SQIVND (reference sequence). The CDR3 is 16 residues long. Trimming cost V 2 bases and J 7 bases, with 20 bases left between them. DNA for the CDR3: TGTGCCAGTAGTATACCCTCGACAGTGGCAGGTCGTGGCTACACCTTC. It yields the protein CASSIPSTVAGRGYTF. Variable domain in full (rest from reference TRBV19 and TRBJ1-2): DGGITQSPKYLFRKEGQNVTLSCEQNLNHDAMYWYRQDPGQGLRLIYYSQIVNDFQKGDIAEGYSVSREKKESFPLTVTSAQKNPTAFYLCASSIPSTVAGRGYTFGSGTRLTVV.

This clone appeared a single time. The chain uses TRBV2 and TRBJ1-4, with D unclear. Per germline, CDR1 SNHLY and CDR2 FYNNEI. V was pared by 4 bases and J by 13 bases, with 10 bases between. The CDR3 length is 11 residues. The DNA for the CDR3 is TGTGCCAGCAGTGTGGGGTCGGGACTGTTTTTT. It translates to CASSVGSGLFF.